The rows below give T cell receptor beta chains drawn from one sample of a study of T cell clonotyping in hematopoietic cell transplantation. Sequencing was performed with immunoSEQ multiplex PCR; in TCRdb, only in-frame clones are kept and a portion is missing. Of roughly 80,000 clones in the sample, about 95% were seen once. The sequencing here drew on peripheral blood mononuclear cells, taken before stem cell transplant. All receptors come from a woman aged 50 to 65 with acute myeloid leukemia. Some clones in this sample may be carry-over from other donors' samples. Both conserved end residues are part of each CDR3. Each record gives: J gene, D gene, clone size, V gene, CDR3 DNA, CDR3 protein. The D gene is left open where the match is weak. Some rows have no size entry. The others give once, few or many, or a class for an expanded clone.

j_gene: TRBJ2-7; d_gene: NA; abundance: NA; v_gene: TRBV6-1; CDR3nt: TGTGCCAGCTCGGGGACCCGGGCCCCTTCCTACGAGCAGTACTTC; CDR3aa: CASSGTRAPSYEQYF
j_gene: TRBJ1-2; d_gene: NA; abundance: NA; v_gene: TRBV6-5; CDR3nt: TGTGCCAGCAGTTACCAGGGACGGGTATCCTACACCTTC; CDR3aa: CASSYQGRVSYTF
j_gene: TRBJ2-7; d_gene: TRBD2; abundance: NA; v_gene: TRBV27; CDR3nt: TGTGCCAGCAGTTTTAGCGGGAGTGGCTACGAGCAGTACTTC; CDR3aa: CASSFSGSGYEQYF
j_gene: TRBJ1-5; d_gene: TRBD1; abundance: NA; v_gene: TRBV28; CDR3nt: TGTGCCAGCAGCCATGGGACAGGAGGCTATCAGCCCCAGCATTTT; CDR3aa: CASSHGTGGYQPQHF
j_gene: TRBJ1-1; d_gene: NA; abundance: NA; v_gene: TRBV27; CDR3nt: TGTGCCAGCAGTTTATTAGTGAACACTGAAGCTTTCTTT; CDR3aa: CASSLLVNTEAFF
j_gene: TRBJ2-2; d_gene: NA; abundance: few; v_gene: TRBV7-3; CDR3nt: TGTGCCAGCAGCTTAACGGGTTTTAACACCGGGGAGCTGTTTTTT; CDR3aa: CASSLTGFNTGELFF
j_gene: TRBJ1-5; d_gene: NA; abundance: NA; v_gene: TRBV6-5; CDR3nt: TGTGCCAGCAGTCCTCAGGGGAATCAGCCCCAGCATTTT; CDR3aa: CASSPQGNQPQHF
j_gene: TRBJ1-2; d_gene: NA; abundance: NA; v_gene: TRBV6-6; CDR3nt: TGTGCCAGCACTCCCGTGGGGAGGAACTATGGCTACACCTTC; CDR3aa: CASTPVGRNYGYTF
j_gene: TRBJ1-5; d_gene: NA; abundance: NA; v_gene: TRBV5-6; CDR3nt: TGTGCCAGCAGCGTGGGGGGGGCGCTTCCGCCCCAGCATTTT; CDR3aa: CASSVGGALPPQHF
j_gene: TRBJ1-2; d_gene: TRBD1; abundance: NA; v_gene: TRBV30; CDR3nt: TGTGCCTGGAGCTCAACCCCTATTACAGGGGGGTATGGCTACACCTTC; CDR3aa: CAWSSTPITGGYGYTF
j_gene: TRBJ1-5; d_gene: NA; abundance: NA; v_gene: TRBV2; CDR3nt: TGTGCCAGCAGGAAAGAGAATCAGCCCCAGCATTTT; CDR3aa: CASRKENQPQHF
j_gene: TRBJ2-1; d_gene: NA; abundance: NA; v_gene: TRBV7-6; CDR3nt: TGTGCCAGCAGCTTAGTTGTTGCCGATGAGCAGTTCTTC; CDR3aa: CASSLVVADEQFF
j_gene: TRBJ1-1; d_gene: NA; abundance: NA; v_gene: TRBV14; CDR3nt: TGTGCCAGCAGCCTCCGCCAGGTTTGGACTGAAGCTTTCTTT; CDR3aa: CASSLRQVWTEAFF
j_gene: TRBJ2-1; d_gene: TRBD2; abundance: once; v_gene: TRBV27; CDR3nt: TGTGCTAGCAGTGACGGAACTAGCGGGCTAAGCAATGAGCAGTTCTTC; CDR3aa: CASSDGTSGLSNEQFF
j_gene: TRBJ2-3; d_gene: NA; abundance: NA; v_gene: TRBV28; CDR3nt: TGTGCCAGCAGAACTCTCCGCGGGACCACAGATACGCAGTATTTT; CDR3aa: CASRTLRGTTDTQYF
j_gene: TRBJ2-5; d_gene: TRBD2; abundance: NA; v_gene: TRBV5-1; CDR3nt: TGCGCCAGCCTTGGACTAGACCAAGAGACCCAGTACTTC; CDR3aa: CASLGLDQETQYF
j_gene: TRBJ1-1; d_gene: NA; abundance: NA; v_gene: TRBV7-9; CDR3nt: TGTGCCAGCAGATACGGGCCCGAAGCTTTCTTT; CDR3aa: CASRYGPEAFF
j_gene: TRBJ2-1; d_gene: NA; abundance: NA; v_gene: TRBV2; CDR3nt: TGTGCCAGCAGTTGGGCGGACTACAATGAGCAGTTCTTC; CDR3aa: CASSWADYNEQFF
j_gene: TRBJ1-2; d_gene: NA; abundance: NA; v_gene: TRBV7-8; CDR3nt: TGTGCCAGCAGCGGCCCCAGGGCGCTCTATGGCTACACCTTC; CDR3aa: CASSGPRALYGYTF
j_gene: TRBJ1-1; d_gene: NA; abundance: NA; v_gene: TRBV19; CDR3nt: TGTGCCAGTAGTATATCGCAGGGGAGGTGGAACACTGAAGCTTTCTTT; CDR3aa: CASSISQGRWNTEAFF
j_gene: TRBJ1-5; d_gene: NA; abundance: NA; v_gene: TRBV27; CDR3nt: TGTGCCAGCAGTTTATTCGGCAATCAGCCCCAGCATTTT; CDR3aa: CASSLFGNQPQHF
j_gene: TRBJ1-1; d_gene: NA; abundance: NA; v_gene: TRBV29-1; CDR3nt: TGCAGCGTTCTATTGACAGCGAACACTGAAGCTTTCTTT; CDR3aa: CSVLLTANTEAFF
j_gene: TRBJ2-7; d_gene: TRBD1; abundance: NA; v_gene: TRBV4-1; CDR3nt: TGCGCCAGCAGCCAAGATCGGAGACAGGGGTTCACCTACGAGCAGTACTTC; CDR3aa: CASSQDRRQGFTYEQYF
j_gene: TRBJ2-7; d_gene: TRBD2; abundance: NA; v_gene: TRBV28; CDR3nt: TGTGCCAGCATCGCCGCGGGGGTTGACTACGAGCAGTACTTC; CDR3aa: CASIAAGVDYEQYF
j_gene: TRBJ2-7; d_gene: TRBD1; abundance: NA; v_gene: TRBV29-1; CDR3nt: TGCAGCGTTGAAGGCACACGGGACAGCTCCTACGAGCAGTACTTC; CDR3aa: CSVEGTRDSSYEQYF
j_gene: TRBJ2-7; d_gene: NA; abundance: NA; v_gene: TRBV27; CDR3nt: NA; CDR3aa: CASSFGPGQGVHEQYF
j_gene: TRBJ1-1; d_gene: TRBD1; abundance: NA; v_gene: TRBV6-6; CDR3nt: TGTGCCAGCAGTCCCGACAGGGGAATCACTGAAGCTTTCTTT; CDR3aa: CASSPDRGITEAFF
j_gene: TRBJ1-2; d_gene: TRBD1; abundance: once; v_gene: TRBV30; CDR3nt: TGTGCCTGGACCCCAGGGGGCCATGGCTACACCTTC; CDR3aa: CAWTPGGHGYTF
j_gene: TRBJ1-2; d_gene: NA; abundance: NA; v_gene: TRBV29-1; CDR3nt: TGCAGCGTTGAAGATAACAAACGAAACTATGGCTACACCTTC; CDR3aa: CSVEDNKRNYGYTF
j_gene: TRBJ2-3; d_gene: NA; abundance: NA; v_gene: TRBV6-5; CDR3nt: TGTGCCAGCAGTAGACAGGTCACAGATACGCAGTATTTT; CDR3aa: CASSRQVTDTQYF
j_gene: TRBJ2-1; d_gene: TRBD2; abundance: NA; v_gene: TRBV7-2; CDR3nt: TGTGCCAGCAGCTTAGACCTAGCGGGGTTTTATGAGCAGTTCTTC; CDR3aa: CASSLDLAGFYEQFF
j_gene: TRBJ2-5; d_gene: TRBD2; abundance: NA; v_gene: TRBV27; CDR3nt: TGTGCCAGCAGTAGATTAGCGGGAGGGGTTTATGAGACCCAGTACTTC; CDR3aa: CASSRLAGGVYETQYF
j_gene: TRBJ1-2; d_gene: NA; abundance: NA; v_gene: TRBV6-5; CDR3nt: TGTGCCAGCAGTTACTCGATAGGCAGGGAGAGCGGCTACACCTTC; CDR3aa: CASSYSIGRESGYTF
j_gene: TRBJ2-7; d_gene: NA; abundance: NA; v_gene: TRBV19; CDR3nt: TGTGCCAGTAGTTACCGCGGGGAAGTTTCCTACGAGCAGTACTTC; CDR3aa: CASSYRGEVSYEQYF
j_gene: TRBJ1-3; d_gene: NA; abundance: NA; v_gene: TRBV30; CDR3nt: TGTGCCTGGAGTTGGGACCGGCAAGGAAACACCATATATTTT; CDR3aa: CAWSWDRQGNTIYF
j_gene: TRBJ1-4; d_gene: NA; abundance: NA; v_gene: TRBV28; CDR3nt: TGTGCCACAATACAGGGTGCAACTAATGAAAAACTGTTTTTT; CDR3aa: CATIQGATNEKLFF
j_gene: TRBJ2-7; d_gene: TRBD2; abundance: NA; v_gene: TRBV7-2; CDR3nt: TGTGCCAGCAGCTTTGCGGGAGGGGTCTACGAGCAGTACTTC; CDR3aa: CASSFAGGVYEQYF